This T cell receptor beta chain stems from a study of OX40 agonist ivuxolimab in advanced cancers. Findings and limits, study-wide: Among the lowest peripheral clonal expansion occurred in 0.1-3.0 mg/kg partial responders.

The assay was immunoSEQ multiplex PCR, and TCRdb's table has in-frame clones only and misses some. The profile shows approximately 24,000 clones, 84% of them singletons. This CDR3 spans 16 amino acids. V shed 0 bases and J 4 bases; nucleotides not matched to a gene: 8. The germline gives CDR1 GTSNPN, CDR2 SVGIG (reference sequence). In regard to this clone: Its antigen is not identified.

A history of autoimmune disease or systemic immunosuppression excluded patients. Specimen: CD4+ or CD8+ T cells sorted from blood, collected in a trial of the OX40 agonist ivuxolimab. The V gene is TRBV30, the J gene TRBJ1-5; 8 nucleotides align to TRBD1. This clonotype was obtained from an adult with an advanced solid tumor such as melanoma, head and neck, liver or kidney cancer. Written as DNA, the CDR3 is TGTGCCTGGAGTGTATTACAGGGGGTGAAGAATCAGCCCCAGCATTTT. Encoded protein: CAWSVLQGVKNQPQHF.